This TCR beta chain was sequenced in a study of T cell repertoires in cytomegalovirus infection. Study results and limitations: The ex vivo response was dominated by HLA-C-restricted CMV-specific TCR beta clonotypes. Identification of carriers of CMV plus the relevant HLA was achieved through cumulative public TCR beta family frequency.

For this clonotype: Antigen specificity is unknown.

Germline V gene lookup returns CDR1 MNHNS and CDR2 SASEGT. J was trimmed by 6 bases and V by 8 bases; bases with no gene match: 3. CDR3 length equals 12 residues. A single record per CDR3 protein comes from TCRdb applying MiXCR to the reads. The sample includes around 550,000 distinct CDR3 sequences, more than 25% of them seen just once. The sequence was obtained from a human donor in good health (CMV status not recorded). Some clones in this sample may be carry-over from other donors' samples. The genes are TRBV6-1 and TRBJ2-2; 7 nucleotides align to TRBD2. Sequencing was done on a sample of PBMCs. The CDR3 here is CASAAGAGELFF. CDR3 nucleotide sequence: TGTGCCAGCGCTGCGGGAGCCGGGGAGCTGTTTTTT.